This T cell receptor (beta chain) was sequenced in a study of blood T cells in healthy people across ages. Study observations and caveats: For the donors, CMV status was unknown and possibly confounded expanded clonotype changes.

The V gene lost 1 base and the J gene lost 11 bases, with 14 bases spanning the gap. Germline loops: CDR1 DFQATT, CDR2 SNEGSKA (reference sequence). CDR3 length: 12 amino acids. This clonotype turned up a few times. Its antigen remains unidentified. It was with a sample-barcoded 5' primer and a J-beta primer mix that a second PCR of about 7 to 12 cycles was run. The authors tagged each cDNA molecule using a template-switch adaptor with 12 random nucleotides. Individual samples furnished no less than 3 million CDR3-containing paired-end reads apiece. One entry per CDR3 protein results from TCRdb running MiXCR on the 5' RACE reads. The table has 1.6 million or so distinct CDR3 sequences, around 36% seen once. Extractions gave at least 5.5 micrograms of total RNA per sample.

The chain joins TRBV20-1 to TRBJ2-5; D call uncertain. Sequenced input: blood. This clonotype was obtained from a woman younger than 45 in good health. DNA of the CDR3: TGCAGTGCTAGAGGGGTCAATATCGTGCAGTACTTC. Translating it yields CSARGVNIVQYF.